This T cell receptor beta chain stems from a study of brain T cells in children with intractable seizures. Sequencing was limited to surgery cases with top T cell transcript signatures in brain tissue. The data were produced by immunoSEQ multiplex PCR, yet TCRdb's version contains in-frame clones alone and is incomplete. The sample includes roughly 69,000 clones, 90% to 96% of them seen just once. Germline V gene lookup returns CDR1 SNHLY and CDR2 FYNNEI. V was shortened by 5 bases and J by 4 bases, with 21 bases between the two germline ends. The CDR3 is 17 amino acids. The sequencing used peripheral blood, collected at surgery. The TCR originated in a boy younger than two with focal cortical dysplasia and intractable seizures. The rearrangement uses TRBV2 and TRBJ2-1; tentative D call: TRBD2 (6 bases). CDR3 sequence reads: CASSFSTEGRGYNEQFF. CDR3 DNA sequence: TGTGCCAGCAGTTTCTCTACCGAAGGGCGGGGATACAATGAGCAGTTCTTC.